Shown below are 11 T cell receptor beta chains from a single sample sequenced in a study of T-cell memory formation after mild COVID-19. TCRdb ran MiXCR on the 5' RACE reads and lists one entry per CDR3 protein. The data show 300,000 to 400,000 distinct CDR3 sequences, 28% seen once. The sequenced material came from PBMCs or a T cell subset sorted from them (not recorded which). These receptors came from an adult woman who had mild COVID-19 (a few samples of this study predate the infection). Cell type and time point are not known.

This clonotype was found a few times. The V and J genes are TRBV5-1 and TRBJ1-4; D not certain. Germline values: CDR1 SGHRS, CDR2 YFSETQ. The CDR3 extends over 14 amino acids. With 2 bases removed from V and 8 bases from J, the gap between germline ends came to 13 bases. The CDR3 bases are TGCGCCAGCAGCTTATCCGGGGTGCGGGAAAAACTGTTTTTT. It translates to CASSLSGVREKLFF.

This clonotype was seen a few times. The rearrangement joins TRBV12-3 or TRBV12-4 to TRBJ1-1; D may be TRBD1 (5 bases). V shed 3 bases and J shed 5 bases, with 10 bases lying between them. The length of the CDR3 is 13 residues. Written as DNA, the CDR3 is TGTGCCAGCAGTTTTAGGCGGGGGACTGAAGCTTTCTTT. Its translation is CASSFRRGTEAFF.

This clonotype was detected only a few times. The chain employs TRBV6-7 and TRBJ2-7; the match to TRBD2 covers 9 bases. TRBV6-7 is annotated as an ORF whose role is uncertain. Trimming took 9 bases from V and 6 from J; bases not matched to a gene: 9. There are 13 residues in the CDR3. The CDR3 DNA reads as TGTGCCAGAATAGCGGGGGCAAACGTCGAGCAGTACTTC. Protein: CARIAGANVEQYF.

In its sample, this clonotype was seen a few times. The V call is TRBV24-1, the J call TRBJ2-2; 7 bases line up with TRBD2. CDR3 length equals 15 residues. Germline CDR1 reads KGHDR; CDR2 reads SFDVKD. With 9 bases clipped from V and 1 base from J, the junction kept 7 bases outside the gene matches. CDR3 DNA: TGTGCCACCGGTTGGGGCGGGAGGAACACCGGGGAGCTGTTTTTT. This encodes CATGWGGRNTGELFF.

The rearrangement joins TRBV28 to TRBJ2-3; TRBD1 matches at 10 bases. This CDR3 region has 16 residues. The junction had 13 bases not matched to a gene; V was cut back by 8 bases and J by 5 bases. Germline-derived CDR1 and CDR2 are MDHEN and SYDVKM. In nucleotides, the CDR3 is TGTGCCAGCTTGCCCCAAGAGACAGGGGGCAGAGATACGCAGTATTTT. It codes for CASLPQETGGRDTQYF.

Only a few counts were recorded for this clonotype. The chain carries TRBV5-1 and TRBJ2-2; 7 nucleotides match TRBD1. CDR3 length equals 15 residues. The junction had 5 bases not matched to a gene; V was cut back by 4 bases and J by 2 bases. Per germline, CDR1 SGHRS and CDR2 YFSETQ. CDR3 residues: CASSPQGVNTGELFF. In DNA, the CDR3 is TGCGCCAGCAGCCCGCAGGGGGTAAACACCGGGGAGCTGTTTTTT.

The chain has TRBV6-5 and TRBJ1-1, with D perhaps matching TRBD1 (5 bases). The V and J ends lost 8 bases and 4 bases respectively, with 11 bases between them. Germline lookup yields CDR1 MNHEY and CDR2 SVGAGI. CDR3 length: 12 residues. In DNA form, the CDR3 reads TGTGCCAGCTCGGCAGGGATCACTGAAGCTTTCTTT. Translation gives CASSAGITEAFF.

This clonotype was detected once. J is TRBJ2-1 and V is TRBV24-1, with D maybe TRBD1 (6 bases). Germline CDR1 is KGHDR and CDR2 is SFDVKD. The CDR3 sequence is 18 residues long. The ends were cut back, 1 base at V and 3 bases at J, with 18 bases in the middle. The CDR3 is CATSDFRQELRGYNEQFF. CDR3 in DNA: TGTGCCACCAGTGATTTTAGGCAAGAGCTCAGGGGCTACAATGAGCAGTTCTTC.

This clonotype was seen a single time. This chain connects TRBV14 to TRBJ1-6; D may be TRBD1 (6 bases). V was shortened by 5 bases and J by 7 bases, with 18 bases between the two germline ends. Germline V gene lookup returns CDR1 SGHDN and CDR2 FVKESK. The CDR3 totals 16 residues. CDR3 coding DNA: TGTGCCAGCAGCTTCGGACAGAGCTTGACAAATTCACCCCTCCACTTT. Its translation is CASSFGQSLTNSPLHF. Supplemented by reference TRBV14 and TRBJ1-6, the full variable domain reads EAGVTQFPSHSVIEKGQTVTLRCDPISGHDNLYWYRRVMGKEIKFLLHFVKESKQDESGMPNNRFLAERTGGTYSTLKVQPAELEDSGVYFCASSFGQSLTNSPLHFGNGTRLTVT.

The rearrangement links TRBV28 to TRBJ1-1; D not resolved. The germline V gene has CDR1 MDHEN and CDR2 SYDVKM. Trimming removed 2 bases at V and 2 bases at J, with 12 bases between. This CDR3 region has 15 residues. This CDR3 reads CASSLGMGVNTEAFF. For the CDR3, the DNA is TGTGCCAGCAGTTTAGGTATGGGCGTCAACACTGAAGCTTTCTTT.

A few counts support this clonotype. The rearrangement uses TRBV9 and TRBJ2-5; 11 positions agree with TRBD2. Losses at the gene ends were 1 base for V and 2 bases for J; bases not matched to a gene: 4. Germline CDR1 and CDR2: SGDLS and YYNGEE. This CDR3 is built from 16 residues. CDR3 sequence (DNA): TGTGCCAGCAGCGTACTTAGCGGGGGGGTGCAAGAGACCCAGTACTTC. Amino acids: CASSVLSGGVQETQYF.